The 6 T cell receptor beta chains below were found in one sample sequenced in a study of OX40 agonist ivuxolimab in advanced cancers. Profiled with immunoSEQ multiplex PCR; TCRdb holds only in-frame clones, not every one. The sample carries about 42,000 clones, 85% to 90% recorded once. The material sequenced was CD4+ or CD8+ T cells sorted from blood, taken in a trial of the OX40 agonist ivuxolimab. All receptors come from an adult with an advanced solid tumor such as melanoma, head and neck, liver or kidney cancer.

The chain couples TRBV23-1 to TRBJ2-7, with TRBD2 as a possible D gene (5 bases). TRBV23-1 is reported as an ORF; its role is uncertain. V lost 6 bases and J lost 6, with 18 bases in between. The CDR3 spans 14 residues. As DNA, the CDR3 is TGCGCCAGCAGCCAAGATGGCGGACTCGGCGAGCAGTACTTC. Its translation is CASSQDGGLGEQYF.

The chain links TRBV4-1 to TRBJ1-1; D is unresolved. In germline, CDR1 is MGHRA, CDR2 YSYEKL. Trimming took 4 bases from V and 4 from J, leaving 13 bases between them. The CDR3 runs to 14 residues. Here the CDR3 reads CASSLWTGVTEAFF. DNA of the CDR3: TGCGCCAGCAGCCTATGGACCGGGGTCACTGAAGCTTTCTTT.

As to this clone: One end of the junction does not line up with germline, which may come from a read error. J is TRBJ1-1 and V is TRBV4-1; D gene unclear. This CDR3 comprises 13 residues. The germline CDR1 and CDR2 sequences are MGHRA and YSYEKL. The CDR3: CASSQGGNTETFF. The CDR3 nucleotides read TGCGCCAGCAGCCAAGGCGGGAACACTGAAACTTTCTTT.

The chain employs TRBV28 and TRBJ2-5; the D is unclear. CDR1 is MDHEN, CDR2 SYDVKM, per germline. The CDR3 runs to 13 residues. V lost 6 bases, J lost 7 bases, and 15 bases lay in between. This chain's CDR3 is CASSLTRWRTQYF. The CDR3 region has the DNA TGTGCCAGCAGCCTTACCAGATGGAGGACCCAGTACTTC.

This clone was observed a single time. The chain couples TRBV5-1 to TRBJ2-1; 10 bases fit TRBD1. The CDR3 is 15 amino acids. CDR1 SGHRS and CDR2 YFSETQ come from the germline V gene. The J segment lost 7 bases and the V segment lost 2 bases, leaving 6 bases of the junction unmatched. The CDR3 spells CASSFGTGEGNEQFF. The CDR3 coding sequence is TGCGCCAGCAGCTTTGGGACAGGGGAAGGGAATGAGCAGTTCTTC.

The chain has TRBV27 and TRBJ1-3, with D uncertain. The germline gives CDR1 MNHEY, CDR2 SMNVEV (reference sequence). The CDR3 sequence is 13 residues long. V lost 6 bases, J lost 4 bases, and 10 bases lay in between. The CDR3 coding sequence is TGTGCCAGCAGCCCAAGACAAGGAAACACCATATATTTT. Translation gives CASSPRQGNTIYF.